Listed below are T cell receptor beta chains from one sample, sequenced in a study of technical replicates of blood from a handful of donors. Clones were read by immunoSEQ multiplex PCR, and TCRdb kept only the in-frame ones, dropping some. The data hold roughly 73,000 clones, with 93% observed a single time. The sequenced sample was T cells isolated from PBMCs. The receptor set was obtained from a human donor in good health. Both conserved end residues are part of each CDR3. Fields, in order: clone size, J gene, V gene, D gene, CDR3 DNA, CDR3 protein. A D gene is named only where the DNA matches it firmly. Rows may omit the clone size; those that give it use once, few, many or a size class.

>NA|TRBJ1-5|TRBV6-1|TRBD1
TGTGCCAGCAGTGAAGCCCGGACAGGGGCTGATCAGCCCCAGCATTTT
CASSEARTGADQPQHF
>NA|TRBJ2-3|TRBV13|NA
TGTGCCAGCAGCTTAGGCCTTACAGTGGAGGGTGCAGATACGCAGTATTTT
CASSLGLTVEGADTQYF
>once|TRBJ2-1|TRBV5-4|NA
TGTGCCAGCAGCTTGATGTCTAGCGCAACCTCCAATGAGCAGTTCTTC
CASSLMSSATSNEQFF
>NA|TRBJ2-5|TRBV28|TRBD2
TGTGCCAGCAGTTTAATCCTTAAGCGGGGGGCCCGACCTAGACAAGAGACCCAGTACTTC
CASSLILKRGARPRQETQYF
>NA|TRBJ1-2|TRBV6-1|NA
TGTGCCAGCAGTGAAGGGGGCGGGCGGGGTGGCTACACCTTC
CASSEGGGRGGYTF
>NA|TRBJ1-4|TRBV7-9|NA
TGTGCCAGCAGCCCGACCCCCGGGGGGGTGACTAATGAAAAACTGTTTTTT
CASSPTPGGVTNEKLFF
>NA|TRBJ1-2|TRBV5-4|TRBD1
TGTGCCAGCAGCTCCGGGACAGGGACTGGCTACACCTTC
CASSSGTGTGYTF
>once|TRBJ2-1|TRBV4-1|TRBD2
TGCGCCAGCAGCCAAGCCAGGGGCGGGGGGAGCTCCTACAATGAGCAGTTCTTC
CASSQARGGGSSYNEQFF
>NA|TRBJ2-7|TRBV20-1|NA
TGCAGTGCTTACTTCGGGGGCGAGCAGTACTTC
CSAYFGGEQYF
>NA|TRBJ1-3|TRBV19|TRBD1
TGTGCCAGTACCGCCGCGACAGGGGTCTCTGGAAACACCATATATTTT
CASTAATGVSGNTIYF
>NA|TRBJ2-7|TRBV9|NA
TGTGCCAGCAGCGTAGGGCAGGGAAGAGTCTACGAGCAGTACTTC
CASSVGQGRVYEQYF
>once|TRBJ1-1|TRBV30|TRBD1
TGTGCCTGGAGGGGACAGGGTAAAACTGAAGCTTTCTTT
CAWRGQGKTEAFF
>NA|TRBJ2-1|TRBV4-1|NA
TGCGCCAGCAGCCAAGAGAAAGAGACAGGTTTCTACAATGAGCAGTTCTTC
CASSQEKETGFYNEQFF
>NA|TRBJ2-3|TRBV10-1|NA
TGCGCCAGCAGTGAGTCGAGGGTAACAGATACGCAGTATTTT
CASSESRVTDTQYF
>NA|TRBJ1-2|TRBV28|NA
TGTGCCAGCAGTTTGCTAAAGACAGGCTATGGCTACACCTTC
CASSLLKTGYGYTF
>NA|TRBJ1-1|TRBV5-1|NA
TGCGCCAGCAGCTTGGTGGGGCAGATGAACACTGAAGCTTTCTTT
CASSLVGQMNTEAFF
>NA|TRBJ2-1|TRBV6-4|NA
TGTGCCAGCAGTGTCTCGGGCCTCCCCTGGTATGAGCAGTTCTTC
CASSVSGLPWYEQFF
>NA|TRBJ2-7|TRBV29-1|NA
TGCAGCGCAAAAGGGGCTAACTACGAGCAGTACTTC
CSAKGANYEQYF
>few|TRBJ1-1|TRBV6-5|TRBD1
TGTGCCAGCAGGGGACAGGAGGGGTGGCGCACTGAAGCTTTCTTT
CASRGQEGWRTEAFF
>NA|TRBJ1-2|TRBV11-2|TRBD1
TGTGCCAGCAGCTTAGAACTAGGGGGCCATGGCTACACCTTC
CASSLELGGHGYTF
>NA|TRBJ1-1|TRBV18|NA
TGTGCCAGCTCTGGGAGGTCAGCGAACACTGAAGCTTTCTTT
CASSGRSANTEAFF
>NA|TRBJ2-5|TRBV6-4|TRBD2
TGTGCCAGCAGTGACTCAACTAGCGGGGGAACAGCGACCCAGTACTTC
CASSDSTSGGTATQYF
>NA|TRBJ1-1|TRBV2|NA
TGTGCCAGCATGCCAGCACACAGGGTTGGGAACACTGAAGCTTTCTTT
CASMPAHRVGNTEAFF
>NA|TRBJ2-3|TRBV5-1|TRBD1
TGCGCCAGCAGCCTGGGACAGGGGTCAGATACGCAGTATTTT
CASSLGQGSDTQYF
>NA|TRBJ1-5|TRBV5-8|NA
TGTGCCAGCAGCTCCGAACAGGGTCCCTATTTCAATCAGCCCCAGCATTTT
CASSSEQGPYFNQPQHF
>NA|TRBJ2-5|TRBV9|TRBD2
TGTGCCAGCAGCCCGTGGACTAGCGGAGAGACCCAGTACTTC
CASSPWTSGETQYF
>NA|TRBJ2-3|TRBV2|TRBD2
TGTGCCAGCAGTTCTAGCGGGGGGGCAACAGATACGCAGTATTTT
CASSSSGGATDTQYF
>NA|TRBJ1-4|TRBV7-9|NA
TGTGCCAGCAGCTTAGCGCGAACAGACCAAAATGAAAAACTGTTTTTT
CASSLARTDQNEKLFF
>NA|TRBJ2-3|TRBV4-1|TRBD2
TGCGCCAGCAGCCAAGCTTTCGGGCGGGAGGGCACAGATACGCAGTATTTT
CASSQAFGREGTDTQYF
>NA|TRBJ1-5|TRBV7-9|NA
TGTGCCAGCAGCTTCGGGAATCAGCCCCAGCATTTT
CASSFGNQPQHF
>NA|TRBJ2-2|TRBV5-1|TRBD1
TGCGCCAGCAGCTTGGAACCCTTGGGACAGGGGGTTGTCGGGGAGCTGTTTTTT
CASSLEPLGQGVVGELFF
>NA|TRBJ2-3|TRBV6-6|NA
TGTGCCAGCGAAGCGGCCTACACAGATACGCAGTATTTT
CASEAAYTDTQYF
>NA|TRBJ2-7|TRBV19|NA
TGTGCCAGTAGTACCGGGGGACAGTCCTACGAGCAGTACTTC
CASSTGGQSYEQYF
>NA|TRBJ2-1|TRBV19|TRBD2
TGTGCCAGTAGTATAGCGGGGGCTAGCGGGAGAAATGAGCAGTTCTTC
CASSIAGASGRNEQFF
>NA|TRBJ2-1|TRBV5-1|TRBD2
TGCGCCAGCAGCTTGGGGTCTAGCGGCTCCTACAATGAGCAGTTCTTC
CASSLGSSGSYNEQFF
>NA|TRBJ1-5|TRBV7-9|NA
TGTGCCAGCAGCCGGCAGAGGGATCAGCCCCAGCATTTT
CASSRQRDQPQHF
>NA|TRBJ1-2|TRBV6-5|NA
TGTGCCAGCAGTTATAGTATCGACAGCCCGAACTATGGCTACACCTTC
CASSYSIDSPNYGYTF
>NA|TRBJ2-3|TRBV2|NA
TGTGCCAGCAGGCGGGCGAGAAATTCGGGCACAGATACGCAGTATTTT
CASRRARNSGTDTQYF
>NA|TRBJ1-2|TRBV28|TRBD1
TGTGCCAGCAGTTTATTCCGGACAGGGGGGGACTATGGCTACACCTTC
CASSLFRTGGDYGYTF
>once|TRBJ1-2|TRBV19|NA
TGTGCCAGCTCTTCCGGGGGGGCGCGAGGCTACACCTTC
CASSSGGARGYTF
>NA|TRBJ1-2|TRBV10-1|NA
TGCGCCAGCAGTTCGGGGTCTTATGGCTACACCTTC
CASSSGSYGYTF
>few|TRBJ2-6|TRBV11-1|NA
TGTGCCAGCAGCGTACAGGGTGTTGGGGCCAACGTCCTGACTTTC
CASSVQGVGANVLTF